This T cell receptor beta chain was captured in a study of blood T cells in healthy people across ages. For the second PCR, which ran for 7 to 11 cycles, a sample-barcoded 5' primer and a J-beta primer mix were used. TCRdb analysed the 5' RACE reads with MiXCR anew, one entry per CDR3 protein. The data contain 550,000 to 600,000 distinct CDR3 sequences, 27% of them singletons. This clonotype has ten or more counts. This clonotype originated in a woman aged 65 to 85 in good health. The sample taken for sequencing was blood.

The DNA of the CDR3 is TGTGCCAGCAGCTTGACACAGGGGGCACCCCTCCACTTT. Translated: CASSLTQGAPLHF. This chain joins TRBV7-9 and TRBJ1-6; TRBD1 matches 8 bases. The CDR3 is made up of 13 amino acids. The germline V gene has CDR1 SEHNR and CDR2 FQNEAQ (reference sequence). Trimming removed 3 bases from V and 11 bases from J; junction bases left unmatched: 3.